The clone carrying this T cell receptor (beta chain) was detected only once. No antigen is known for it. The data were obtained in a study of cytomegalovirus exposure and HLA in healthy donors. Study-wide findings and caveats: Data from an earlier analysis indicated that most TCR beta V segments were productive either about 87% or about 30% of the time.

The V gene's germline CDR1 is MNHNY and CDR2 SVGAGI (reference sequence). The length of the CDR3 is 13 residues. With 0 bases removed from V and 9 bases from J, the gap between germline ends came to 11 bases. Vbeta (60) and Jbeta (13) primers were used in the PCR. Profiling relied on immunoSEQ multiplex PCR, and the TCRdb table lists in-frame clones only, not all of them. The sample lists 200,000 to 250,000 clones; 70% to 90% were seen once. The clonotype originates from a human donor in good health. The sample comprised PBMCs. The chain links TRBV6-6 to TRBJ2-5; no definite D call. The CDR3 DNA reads TGTGCCAGCAGTTACTCGGAGCGAACGGCCCAGTACTTC. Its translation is CASSYSERTAQYF.